A single sample is the source of the 25 T cell receptor beta chains below, sequenced in a study of shared clonotypes between healthy human individuals. Sequencing used immunoSEQ multiplex PCR; TCRdb keeps in-frame clones, though not all of them. The repertoire holds some 1.5 million clones, with approximately 98% as singletons. What was sequenced was naive CD4+ T cells sorted from blood. The subset is: CD45RA+ positively selected. The receptors were gathered from a man between 25 and 39 years old in good health.

This chain uses TRBV10-3 with TRBJ1-2; D call uncertain. Trimming stripped 6 bases from V and 0 bases from J, with 14 bases between. The CDR3 sequence is 15 residues long. CDR1 ENHRY and CDR2 SYGVKD come from the germline V gene. CDR3 protein: CAISPTPGANYGYTF. The DNA of the CDR3 is TGTGCCATCAGCCCCACTCCAGGTGCTAACTATGGCTACACCTTC.

The chain uses TRBV19 and TRBJ2-7; no firm D call. CDR1 and CDR2 from the germline V gene are LNHDA and SQIVND (reference sequence). Trimming removed 4 bases from V and 2 bases from J, with 3 bases in between. The CDR3 has 11 residues. The CDR3 region has the DNA TGTGCCAGTAGTACGGCCTACGAGCAGTACTTC. It translates to CASSTAYEQYF. The full variable domain, rest sourced from reference TRBV19 and TRBJ2-7, is DGGITQSPKYLFRKEGQNVTLSCEQNLNHDAMYWYRQDPGQGLRLIYYSQIVNDFQKGDIAEGYSVSREKKESFPLTVTSAQKNPTAFYLCASSTAYEQYFGPGTRLTVT.

The chain joins TRBV5-1 to TRBJ2-5; 8 bases map to TRBD1. V dropped 5 bases and J dropped 0; count of bases not matched to a gene: 0. The CDR3 is 13 residues long. Germline V gene sequence: CDR1 SGHRS, CDR2 YFSETQ. This CDR3 reads CASRGQDQETQYF. CDR3 nucleotide sequence: TGCGCCAGCAGGGGACAGGACCAAGAGACCCAGTACTTC. Complete variable domain (other parts from reference TRBV5-1 and TRBJ2-5): KAGVTQTPRYLIKTRGQQVTLSCSPISGHRSVSWYQQTPGQGLQFLFEYFSETQRNKGNFPGRFSGRQFSNSRSEMNVSTLELGDSALYLCASRGQDQETQYFGPGTRLLVL.

This chain connects TRBV11-2 to TRBJ2-5, with D unresolved. This CDR3 has 14 amino acids. V was shortened by 1 base and J by 4 bases, with 10 bases between the two germline ends. Germline V gene data show CDR1 as SGHAT and CDR2 as FQNNGV. The chain's CDR3 is CASSLVGWGETQYF. CDR3 nucleotides: TGTGCCAGCAGCTTAGTAGGGTGGGGAGAGACCCAGTACTTC.

V gene TRBV19 combines with J gene TRBJ1-1; no clear D gene. V shed 4 bases and J shed 4 bases, with 10 bases lying between them. The CDR3 has 13 amino acids. In germline, CDR1 is LNHDA, CDR2 SQIVND (reference sequence). This chain's CDR3 is CASSNVELTEAFF. CDR3 bases: TGTGCCAGTAGTAATGTGGAACTCACTGAAGCTTTCTTT.

The V call is TRBV5-1, the J call TRBJ2-2; the D call may be TRBD1 or TRBD2 (5 bases each). Per germline, CDR1 SGHRS and CDR2 YFSETQ. The CDR3 is 17 residues long. V dropped 4 bases and J dropped 5 bases, with 21 bases sitting between them. CDR3 sequence: CASSILYRDEGTGELFF. CDR3 DNA: TGCGCCAGCAGCATTCTGTACCGGGACGAGGGGACCGGGGAGCTGTTTTTT. The entire variable domain, with the rest obtained from reference TRBV5-1 and TRBJ2-2, is as follows: KAGVTQTPRYLIKTRGQQVTLSCSPISGHRSVSWYQQTPGQGLQFLFEYFSETQRNKGNFPGRFSGRQFSNSRSEMNVSTLELGDSALYLCASSILYRDEGTGELFFGEGSRLTVL.

This clone appeared once. This chain joins TRBV7-2 and TRBJ2-2; 7 bases agree with TRBD1. Germline CDR1 SGHTA, CDR2 FQGNSA. The V and J ends lost 10 bases and 3 bases, in that order; junction bases with no gene match: 11. This CDR3 is 15 amino acids long. CDR3 amino acids: CAINVEGAYTGELFF. DNA of the CDR3: TGTGCCATAAACGTTGAGGGGGCATACACCGGGGAGCTGTTTTTT.

In the case of this clone: The sample contains more than one DNA sequence encoding this CDR3. CDR3 loop: CASSFRDSYNEQFF. The CDR3 DNA reads TGCGCCAGCAGCTTCCGGGACAGCTACAATGAGCAGTTCTTC. V and J are TRBV5-1 and TRBJ2-1, with 7 bases aligning to TRBD1. The CDR3 is made up of 14 amino acids. The V gene end was trimmed by 2 bases and the J gene end by 3 bases; junction bases not matched to a gene: 2. Germline assignment: CDR1 SGHRS and CDR2 YFSETQ.

The V gene is TRBV9, the J gene TRBJ1-2, with D unclear. Looked up from germline, CDR1 is SGDLS and CDR2 is YYNGEE. The germline V and J ends were trimmed by 4 bases and 1 base, with 8 bases remaining between them. The CDR3 covers 13 residues. The CDR3 sequence is CASSPDSNYGYTF. CDR3 nucleotides: TGTGCCAGCAGCCCGGATAGTAACTATGGCTACACCTTC.

The chain carries TRBV19 and TRBJ1-5, with D hard to call. Germline V gene sequence: CDR1 LNHDA, CDR2 SQIVND (reference sequence). The CDR3 runs 14 residues. Trimming left V 6 bases short and J 3 bases short, with 12 bases between. As DNA, the CDR3 is TGTGCCAGTAGGGAGGATATAATCAATCAGCCCCAGCATTTT. This codes for CASREDIINQPQHF.

About this clone itself: Different DNA sequences within this sample yield the same CDR3. This chain connects TRBV7-9 to TRBJ1-1; 9 bases fit TRBD1. CDR1 and CDR2 from the germline V gene are SEHNR and FQNEAQ (reference sequence). Unmatched junction bases numbered 5, after V lost 5 bases and J lost 4 bases. CDR3 length equals 14 residues. CDR3 protein: CASSLRQGGTEAFF. In nucleotides, the CDR3 is TGTGCCAGCAGCCTGCGACAGGGGGGCACTGAAGCTTTCTTT.

The chain couples TRBV7-9 to TRBJ2-3; the match to TRBD2 covers 7 bases. This CDR3 is built from 15 residues. CDR1 and CDR2 from the germline V gene are SEHNR and FQNEAQ (reference sequence). J gave up 4 bases and V 3 bases, and 7 bases lay outside the gene matches. The CDR3 DNA is TGTGCCAGCAGCTTCGGACTAGACCGCTCAGATACGCAGTATTTT. Translated: CASSFGLDRSDTQYF.

The chain combines TRBV30 with TRBJ2-7, with TRBD1 identical over 7 bases. Germline CDR1 reads GTSNPN; CDR2 reads SVGIG (reference sequence). The trim removed 2 bases at V and 5 bases at J, leaving 9 bases unmatched. The length of the CDR3 is 14 residues. CDR3 protein: CAWSSTGVADEQYF. For the CDR3, the DNA is TGTGCCTGGAGTTCCACAGGGGTTGCGGACGAGCAGTACTTC.

The rearrangement uses TRBV9 and TRBJ2-2; possibly TRBD1 for D (5 bases). The CDR3 consists of 17 residues. V lost 4 bases to trimming and J lost 4 bases, with 20 bases between them. Per the germline V gene, CDR1 is SGDLS and CDR2 is YYNGEE. CDR3 sequence reads: CASSPLRVDQGTGELFF. CDR3 nucleotides: TGTGCCAGCAGCCCTCTCAGGGTCGATCAGGGCACCGGGGAGCTGTTTTTT.

V and J are TRBV11-2 and TRBJ1-1, with 8 bases identical to TRBD1. The CDR3 loop spans 15 amino acids. The V and J ends lost 5 bases and 3 bases, in that order; junction bases with no gene match: 8. Germline lookup yields CDR1 SGHAT and CDR2 FQNNGV. The DNA for the CDR3 is TGTGCCAGCAGCCGACCGATGACAGGGGACACTGAAGCTTTCTTT. The encoded protein is CASSRPMTGDTEAFF.

V and J are TRBV9 and TRBJ2-5; TRBD1 matches at 9 bases. Germline CDR1 reads SGDLS; CDR2 reads YYNGEE. The CDR3 has 14 amino acids. V was pared by 4 bases and J by 6 bases, with 7 bases of the junction left unmatched. CDR3 coding DNA: TGTGCCAGCAGCCCCACCGGACAGGGGAAGACCCAGTACTTC. This encodes CASSPTGQGKTQYF.

The chain joins TRBV5-4 to TRBJ2-3, with D uncertain. CDR1 SGHNT and CDR2 YYREEE come from the germline V gene (reference sequence). This CDR3 contains 14 residues. V shed 5 bases and J shed 2 bases, with 12 bases lying between them. The CDR3 reads CASRLLGDTDTQYF. The CDR3 DNA reads as TGTGCCAGCAGGTTGCTAGGTGACACAGATACGCAGTATTTT.

J is TRBJ2-7 and V is TRBV28, with no clear D. Germline V gene sequence: CDR1 MDHEN, CDR2 SYDVKM. This CDR3 has 12 amino acids. V was clipped by 7 bases and J by 5 bases, with 12 bases between them. CDR3: CASIGSLDEQYF. CDR3 DNA sequence: TGTGCCAGCATAGGAAGTTTGGACGAGCAGTACTTC.

The J gene is TRBJ2-1, the V gene TRBV9; D unresolved. V was shortened by 4 bases and J by 5 bases, with 10 bases between the two germline ends. CDR1 is SGDLS and CDR2 is YYNGEE in the germline V gene. The CDR3 extends over 13 amino acids. The CDR3 spells CASSTRGDNEQFF. Here the CDR3 DNA reads TGTGCCAGCAGCACCCGTGGAGACAATGAGCAGTTCTTC. Combining the CDR3 with reference TRBV9 and TRBJ2-1 gives the whole variable domain DSGVTQTPKHLITATGQRVTLRCSPRSGDLSVYWYQQSLDQGLQFLIQYYNGEERAKGNILERFSAQQFPDLHSELNLSSLELGDSALYFCASSTRGDNEQFFGPGTRLTVL.

This clone was recorded only once. V usage is TRBV5-1 and J usage is TRBJ2-1; tentative D call: TRBD2 (6 bases). The CDR3 is 16 residues long. The germline gives CDR1 SGHRS, CDR2 YFSETQ. V lost 3 bases and J lost 4, with 17 bases in between. In nucleotides, the CDR3 is TGCGCCAGCAGCTCGGGACTTCATCCTATTTACAATGAGCAGTTCTTC. Translating gives CASSSGLHPIYNEQFF.

V is TRBV19 and J is TRBJ2-7, with no clear D. Germline V CDR1 and CDR2: LNHDA, SQIVND (reference sequence). The CDR3 is 13 amino acids. V lost 7 bases and J lost 0, with 10 bases in between. The CDR3 DNA reads as TGTGCCAGTATGGCCCAGGCCTCCTACGAGCAGTACTTC. Amino acid sequence: CASMAQASYEQYF.

The J gene is TRBJ1-5, the V gene TRBV6-6; 8 bases are shared with TRBD1. From germline, CDR1 is MNHNY and CDR2 SVGAGI (reference sequence). The V gene end was trimmed by 2 bases and the J gene end by 2 bases; junction bases not matched to a gene: 5. The CDR3 consists of 16 residues. The DNA for the CDR3 is TGTGCCAGCAGTTACCTGGGACAGGCCCGCAATCAGCCCCAGCATTTT. Its translation: CASSYLGQARNQPQHF.

The V call is TRBV7-9, the J call TRBJ2-7; D perhaps matches TRBD1 (6 bases). V lost 0 bases, J lost 13 bases, and 19 bases lay in between. The CDR3 length is 14 residues. Germline V gene sequence: CDR1 SEHNR, CDR2 FQNEAQ (reference sequence). CDR3 protein: CASSLAGTPPEGYF. As DNA, the CDR3 is TGTGCCAGCAGCTTAGCGGGGACACCCCCCGAGGGTTACTTC.

V and J are TRBV12-5 and TRBJ2-7; 8 bases match TRBD2. Losses at the gene ends were 5 bases for V and 5 bases for J; bases not matched to a gene: 11. The V gene's germline CDR1 is LGHNT and CDR2 FRNRAP. CDR3 length: 15 residues. CDR3 nucleotide sequence: TGTGCTAGTGGTCCCGACGGGGGGGGCATCGACGAGCAGTACTTC. It yields the protein CASGPDGGGIDEQYF.

About this clone: Different DNA sequences within this sample yield the same CDR3. This chain uses TRBV19 with TRBJ1-3; D gene unclear. CDR1 and CDR2 (germline): LNHDA, SQIVND (reference sequence). The CDR3 is 12 amino acids. The V end was cut by 2 bases, the J end by 1 base, with 0 bases between. CDR3 bases: TGTGCCAGTAGTATATCTGGAAACACCATATATTTT. Its translation: CASSISGNTIYF. Combining the CDR3 with reference TRBV19 and TRBJ1-3 gives the whole variable domain DGGITQSPKYLFRKEGQNVTLSCEQNLNHDAMYWYRQDPGQGLRLIYYSQIVNDFQKGDIAEGYSVSREKKESFPLTVTSAQKNPTAFYLCASSISGNTIYFGEGSWLTVV.